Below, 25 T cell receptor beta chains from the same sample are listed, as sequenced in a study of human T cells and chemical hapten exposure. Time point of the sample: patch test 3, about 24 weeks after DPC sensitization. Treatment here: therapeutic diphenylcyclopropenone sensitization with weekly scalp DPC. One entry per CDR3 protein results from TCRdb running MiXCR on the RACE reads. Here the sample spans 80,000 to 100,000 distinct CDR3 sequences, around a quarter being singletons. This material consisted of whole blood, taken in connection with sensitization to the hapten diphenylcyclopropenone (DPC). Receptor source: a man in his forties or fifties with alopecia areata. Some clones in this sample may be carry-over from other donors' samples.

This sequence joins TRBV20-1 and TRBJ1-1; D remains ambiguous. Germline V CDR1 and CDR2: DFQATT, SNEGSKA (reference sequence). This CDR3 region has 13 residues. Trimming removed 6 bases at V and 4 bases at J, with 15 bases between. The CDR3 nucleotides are TGCAGTGCCCGCCGTATGGGAGGCACTGAAGCTTTCTTT. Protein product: CSARRMGGTEAFF.

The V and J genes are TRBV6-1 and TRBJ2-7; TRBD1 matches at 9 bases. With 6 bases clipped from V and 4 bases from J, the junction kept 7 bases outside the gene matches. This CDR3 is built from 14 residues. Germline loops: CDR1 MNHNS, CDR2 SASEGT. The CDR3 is CASRTGQGGYEQYF. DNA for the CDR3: TGTGCCAGCAGGACGGGACAGGGCGGGTACGAGCAGTACTTC.

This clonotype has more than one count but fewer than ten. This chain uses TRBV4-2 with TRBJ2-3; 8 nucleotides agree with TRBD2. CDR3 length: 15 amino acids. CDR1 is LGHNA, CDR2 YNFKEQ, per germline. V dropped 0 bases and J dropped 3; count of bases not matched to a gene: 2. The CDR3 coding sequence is TGTGCCAGCAGCCAAGAACGGGAGGGTACAGATACGCAGTATTTT. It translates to CASSQEREGTDTQYF.

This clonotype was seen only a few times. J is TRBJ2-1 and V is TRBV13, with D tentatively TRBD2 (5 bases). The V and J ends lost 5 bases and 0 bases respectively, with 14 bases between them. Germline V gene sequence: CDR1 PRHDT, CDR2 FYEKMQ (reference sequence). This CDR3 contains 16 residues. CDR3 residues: CASSLGGRSSYNEQFF. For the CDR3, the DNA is TGTGCCAGCAGCCTGGGCGGGCGAAGCTCCTACAATGAGCAGTTCTTC.

The CDR3 DNA is TGTGCCAGCAGCTTAGGTGCTGGCGGGAGGGTGTCCGCGGGGACCCAGTACTTC. It translates to CASSLGAGGRVSAGTQYF. The chain has TRBV7-9 and TRBJ2-5; 9 bases line up with TRBD2. Germline V CDR1 and CDR2: SEHNR, FQNEAQ (reference sequence). This CDR3 is built from 18 residues. Losses at the gene ends were 1 base for V and 7 bases for J; bases not matched to a gene: 16.

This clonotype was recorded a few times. The CDR3 protein is CSARVGTGGASPLHF. DNA of the CDR3: TGCAGTGCTAGAGTCGGGACAGGGGGAGCTTCACCCCTCCACTTT. This chain connects TRBV20-1 to TRBJ1-6; TRBD1 agrees at 11 bases. The junction had 5 bases not matched to a gene; V was cut back by 1 base and J by 9 bases. Germline V lookup: CDR1 DFQATT, CDR2 SNEGSKA (reference sequence). The CDR3 contains 15 residues.

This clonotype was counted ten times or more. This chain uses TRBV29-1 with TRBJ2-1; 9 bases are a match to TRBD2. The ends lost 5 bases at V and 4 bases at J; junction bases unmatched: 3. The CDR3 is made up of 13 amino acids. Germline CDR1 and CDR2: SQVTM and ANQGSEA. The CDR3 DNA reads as TGCAGCGTTCAAGCGGGGGGATACAATGAGCAGTTCTTC. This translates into CSVQAGGYNEQFF.

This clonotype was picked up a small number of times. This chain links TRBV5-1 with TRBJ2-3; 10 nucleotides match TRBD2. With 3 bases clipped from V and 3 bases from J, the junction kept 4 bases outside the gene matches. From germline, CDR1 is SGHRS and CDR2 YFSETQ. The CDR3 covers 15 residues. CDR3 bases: TGCGCCAGCAGCTCTAGCGGGAGCGAGACAGATACGCAGTATTTT. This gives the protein CASSSSGSETDTQYF.

The CDR3: CASSPPTGYQETQYF. The CDR3 DNA reads TGTGCCAGCTCACCACCTACAGGATACCAAGAGACCCAGTACTTC. The chain recombines TRBV18 with TRBJ2-5; the D gene is possibly TRBD1 (5 bases). Germline lookup yields CDR1 KGHSH and CDR2 LQKENI. The V and J ends lost 0 bases and 0 bases respectively, with 8 bases between them. The CDR3 has 15 amino acids.

The CDR3 protein is CASSSGRTSGSTDTQYF. The CDR3, as DNA: TGTGCCAGCAGTTCGGGGAGGACTAGCGGGAGCACAGATACGCAGTATTTT. The chain combines TRBV28 with TRBJ2-3, with 11 bases matching TRBD2. J lost 0 bases, V lost 4 bases, and 6 bases had no gene match. Germline V CDR1 and CDR2: MDHEN, SYDVKM. This CDR3 comprises 17 residues.

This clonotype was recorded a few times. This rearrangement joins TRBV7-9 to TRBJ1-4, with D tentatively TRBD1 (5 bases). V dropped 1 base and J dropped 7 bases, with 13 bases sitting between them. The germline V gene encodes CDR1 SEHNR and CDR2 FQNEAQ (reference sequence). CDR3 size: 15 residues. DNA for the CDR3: TGTGCCAGCAGCTTAGGAGGACACTTAAGTGAAAAACTGTTTTTT. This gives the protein CASSLGGHLSEKLFF.

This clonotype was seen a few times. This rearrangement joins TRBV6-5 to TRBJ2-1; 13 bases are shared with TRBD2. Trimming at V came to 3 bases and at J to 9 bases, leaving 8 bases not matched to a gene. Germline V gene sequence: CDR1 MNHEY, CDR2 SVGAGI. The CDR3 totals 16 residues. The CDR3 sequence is CASSYLTSGRPGEQFF. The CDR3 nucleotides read TGTGCCAGCAGTTATTTGACTAGCGGGAGGCCCGGTGAGCAGTTCTTC.

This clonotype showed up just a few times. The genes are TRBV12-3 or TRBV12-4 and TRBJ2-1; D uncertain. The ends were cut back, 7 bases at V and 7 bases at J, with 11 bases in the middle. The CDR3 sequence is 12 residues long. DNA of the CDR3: TGTGCCAGCACCCAAACGAGAAATGAGCAGTTCTTC. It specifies CASTQTRNEQFF.

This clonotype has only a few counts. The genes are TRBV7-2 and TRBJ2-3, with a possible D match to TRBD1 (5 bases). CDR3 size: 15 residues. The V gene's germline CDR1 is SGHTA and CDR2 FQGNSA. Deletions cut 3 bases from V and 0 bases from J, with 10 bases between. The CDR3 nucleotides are TGTGCCAGCAGCTTTACAGGCCTTAGCACAGATACGCAGTATTTT. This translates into CASSFTGLSTDTQYF.

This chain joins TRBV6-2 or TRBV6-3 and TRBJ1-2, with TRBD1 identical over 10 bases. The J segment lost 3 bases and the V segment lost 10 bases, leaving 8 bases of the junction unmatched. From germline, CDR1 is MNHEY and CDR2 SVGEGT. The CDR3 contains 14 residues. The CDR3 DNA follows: TGTGCCACCACCGACAGGGGGCGAGACTATGGCTACACCTTC. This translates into CATTDRGRDYGYTF.

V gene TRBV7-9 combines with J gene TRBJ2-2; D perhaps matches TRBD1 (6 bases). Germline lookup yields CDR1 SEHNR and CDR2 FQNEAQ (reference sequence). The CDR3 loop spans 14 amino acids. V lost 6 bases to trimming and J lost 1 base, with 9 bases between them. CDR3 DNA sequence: TGTGCCAGCAGAAAGGGGGAGAACACCGGGGAGCTGTTTTTT. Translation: CASRKGENTGELFF.

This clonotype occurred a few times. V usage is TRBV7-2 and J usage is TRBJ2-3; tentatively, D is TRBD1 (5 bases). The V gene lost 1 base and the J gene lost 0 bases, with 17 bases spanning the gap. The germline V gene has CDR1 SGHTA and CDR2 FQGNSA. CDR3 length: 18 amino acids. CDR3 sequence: CASSLGLGSAGSTDTQYF. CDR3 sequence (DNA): TGTGCCAGCAGCTTAGGCCTGGGATCGGCAGGGAGCACAGATACGCAGTATTTT. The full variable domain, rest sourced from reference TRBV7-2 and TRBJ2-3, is GAGVSQSPSNKVTEKGKDVELRCDPISGHTALYWYRQSLGQGLEFLIYFQGNSAPDKSGLPSDRFSAERTGGSVSTLTIQRTQQEDSAVYLCASSLGLGSAGSTDTQYFGPGTRLTVL.

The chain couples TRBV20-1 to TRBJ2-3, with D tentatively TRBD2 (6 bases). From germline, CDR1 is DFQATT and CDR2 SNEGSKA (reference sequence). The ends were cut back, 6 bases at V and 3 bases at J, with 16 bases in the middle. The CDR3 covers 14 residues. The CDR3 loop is CSAREPKGTDTQYF. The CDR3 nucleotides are TGCAGTGCCCGGGAGCCGAAGGGGACAGATACGCAGTATTTT.

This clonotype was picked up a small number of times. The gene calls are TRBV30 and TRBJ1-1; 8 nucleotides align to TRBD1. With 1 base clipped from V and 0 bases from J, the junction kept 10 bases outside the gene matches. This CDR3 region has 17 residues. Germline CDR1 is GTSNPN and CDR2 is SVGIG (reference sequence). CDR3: CAWSASETGVVNTEAFF. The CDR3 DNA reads TGTGCCTGGAGTGCCTCCGAGACAGGGGTTGTGAACACTGAAGCTTTCTTT. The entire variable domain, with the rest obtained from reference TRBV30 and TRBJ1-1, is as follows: SQTIHQWPATLVQPVGSPLSLECTVEGTSNPNLYWYRQAAGRGLQLLFYSVGIGQISSEVPQNLSASRPQDRQFILSSKKLLLSDSGFYLCAWSASETGVVNTEAFFGQGTRLTVV.

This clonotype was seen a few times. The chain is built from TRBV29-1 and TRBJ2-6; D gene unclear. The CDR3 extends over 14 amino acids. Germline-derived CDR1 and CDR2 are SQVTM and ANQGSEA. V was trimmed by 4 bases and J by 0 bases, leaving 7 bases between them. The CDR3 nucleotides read TGCAGCGTTGCTCCGTACTCTGGGGCCAACGTCCTGACTTTC. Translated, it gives CSVAPYSGANVLTF.

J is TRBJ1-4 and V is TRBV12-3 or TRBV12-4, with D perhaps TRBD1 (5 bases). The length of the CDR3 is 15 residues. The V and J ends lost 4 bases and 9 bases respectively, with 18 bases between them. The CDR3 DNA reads TGTGCCAGCAGTTCCGGTTGGGGACGGCAGCAAAAACTGTTTTTT. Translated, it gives CASSSGWGRQQKLFF.

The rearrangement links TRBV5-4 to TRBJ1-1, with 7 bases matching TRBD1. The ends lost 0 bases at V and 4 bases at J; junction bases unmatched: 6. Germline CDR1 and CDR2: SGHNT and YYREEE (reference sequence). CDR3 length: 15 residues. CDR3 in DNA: TGTGCCAGCAGCTTGGAGGCAGGGGGAGGCACTGAAGCTTTCTTT. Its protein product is CASSLEAGGGTEAFF.

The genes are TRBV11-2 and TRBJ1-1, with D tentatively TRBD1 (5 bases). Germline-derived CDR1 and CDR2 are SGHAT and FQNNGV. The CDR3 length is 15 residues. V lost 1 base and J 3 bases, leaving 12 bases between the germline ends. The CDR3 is CASSLGGVWDTEAFF. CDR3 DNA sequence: TGTGCCAGCAGCTTAGGGGGGGTTTGGGACACTGAAGCTTTCTTT.

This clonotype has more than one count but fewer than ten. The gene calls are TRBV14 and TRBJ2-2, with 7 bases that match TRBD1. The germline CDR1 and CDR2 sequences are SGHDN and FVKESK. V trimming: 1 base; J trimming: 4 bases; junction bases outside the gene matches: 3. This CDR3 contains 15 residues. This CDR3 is CASSQAGGSTGELFF. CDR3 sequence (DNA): TGTGCCAGCAGCCAAGCAGGGGGTAGCACCGGGGAGCTGTTTTTT.

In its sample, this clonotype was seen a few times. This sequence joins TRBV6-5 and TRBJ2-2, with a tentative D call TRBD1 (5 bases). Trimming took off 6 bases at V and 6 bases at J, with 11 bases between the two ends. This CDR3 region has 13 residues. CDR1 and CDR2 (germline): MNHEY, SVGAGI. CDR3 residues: CASRLQVAGELFF. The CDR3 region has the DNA TGTGCCAGCAGATTACAGGTCGCCGGGGAGCTGTTTTTT.